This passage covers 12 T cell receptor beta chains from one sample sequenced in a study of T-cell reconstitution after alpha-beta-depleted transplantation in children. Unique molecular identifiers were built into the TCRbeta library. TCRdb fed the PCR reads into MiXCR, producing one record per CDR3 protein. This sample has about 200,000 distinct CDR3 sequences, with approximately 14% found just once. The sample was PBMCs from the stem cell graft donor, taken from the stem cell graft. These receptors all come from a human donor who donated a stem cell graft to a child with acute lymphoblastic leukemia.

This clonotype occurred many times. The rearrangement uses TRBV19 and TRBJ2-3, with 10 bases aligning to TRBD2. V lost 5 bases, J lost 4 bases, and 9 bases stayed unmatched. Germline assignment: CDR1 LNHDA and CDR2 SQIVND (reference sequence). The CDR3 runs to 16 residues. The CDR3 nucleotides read TGTGCCAGTAGTCCGAGTCCTAGCGGGAGATCAGATACGCAGTATTTT. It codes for CASSPSPSGRSDTQYF.

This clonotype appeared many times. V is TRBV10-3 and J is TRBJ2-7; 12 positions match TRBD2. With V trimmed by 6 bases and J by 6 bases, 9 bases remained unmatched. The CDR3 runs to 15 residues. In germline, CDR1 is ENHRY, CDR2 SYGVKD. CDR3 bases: TGTGCCATCAGGGCCCAGACTAGCGGGAGTGGCGAGCAGTACTTC. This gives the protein CAIRAQTSGSGEQYF.

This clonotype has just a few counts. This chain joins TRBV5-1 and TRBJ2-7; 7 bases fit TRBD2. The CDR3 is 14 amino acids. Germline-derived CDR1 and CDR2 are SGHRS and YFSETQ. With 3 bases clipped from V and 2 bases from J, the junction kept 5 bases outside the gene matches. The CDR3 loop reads CASSWERGTYEQYF. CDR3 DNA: TGCGCCAGCAGCTGGGAGCGGGGTACCTACGAGCAGTACTTC.

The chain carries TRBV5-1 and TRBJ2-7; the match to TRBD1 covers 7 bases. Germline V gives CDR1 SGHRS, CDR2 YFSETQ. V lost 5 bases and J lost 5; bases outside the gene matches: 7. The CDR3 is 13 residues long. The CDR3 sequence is CASRNDRVHEQYF. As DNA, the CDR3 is TGCGCCAGCAGAAACGACAGGGTCCACGAGCAGTACTTC.

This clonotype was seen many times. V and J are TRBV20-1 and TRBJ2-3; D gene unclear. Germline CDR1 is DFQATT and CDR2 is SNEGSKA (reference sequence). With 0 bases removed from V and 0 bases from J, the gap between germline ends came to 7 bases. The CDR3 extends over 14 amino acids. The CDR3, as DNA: TGCAGTGCTAGAGATCGGAAGAGCACAGATACGCAGTATTTT. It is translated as CSARDRKSTDTQYF.

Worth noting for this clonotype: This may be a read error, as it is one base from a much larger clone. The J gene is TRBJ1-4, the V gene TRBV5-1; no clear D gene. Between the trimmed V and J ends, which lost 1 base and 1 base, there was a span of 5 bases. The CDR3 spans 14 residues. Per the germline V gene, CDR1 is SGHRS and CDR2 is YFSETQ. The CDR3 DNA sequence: TGCGCCAGCAGCTTGCTGGGAACTAATGAAAAACTGTTTTTT. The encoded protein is CASSLLGTNEKLFF.

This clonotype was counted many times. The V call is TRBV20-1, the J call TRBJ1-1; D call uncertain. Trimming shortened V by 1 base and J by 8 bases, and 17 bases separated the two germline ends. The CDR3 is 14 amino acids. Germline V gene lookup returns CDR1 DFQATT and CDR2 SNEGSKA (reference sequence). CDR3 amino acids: CSARGLEGEVEAFF. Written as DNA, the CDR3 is TGCAGTGCTAGAGGCTTGGAGGGTGAAGTGGAAGCTTTCTTT.

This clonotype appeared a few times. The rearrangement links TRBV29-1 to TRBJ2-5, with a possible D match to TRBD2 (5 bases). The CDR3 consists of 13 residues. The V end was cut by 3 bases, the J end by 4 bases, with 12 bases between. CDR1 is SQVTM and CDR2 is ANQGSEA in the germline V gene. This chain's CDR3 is CSVDGVGVETQYF. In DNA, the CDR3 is TGCAGCGTTGATGGGGTCGGGGTAGAGACCCAGTACTTC.

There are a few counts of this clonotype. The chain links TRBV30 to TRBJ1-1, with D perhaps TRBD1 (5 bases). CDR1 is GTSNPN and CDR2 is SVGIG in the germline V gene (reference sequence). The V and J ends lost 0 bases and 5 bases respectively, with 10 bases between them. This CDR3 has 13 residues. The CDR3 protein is CAWSVQRGTEAFF. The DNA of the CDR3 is TGTGCCTGGAGTGTACAACGGGGGACTGAAGCTTTCTTT.

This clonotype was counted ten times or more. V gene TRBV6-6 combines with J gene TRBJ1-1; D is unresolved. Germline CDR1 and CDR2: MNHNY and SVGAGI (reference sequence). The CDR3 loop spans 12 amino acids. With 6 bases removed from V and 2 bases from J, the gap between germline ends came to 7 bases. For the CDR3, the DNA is TGTGCCAGCAGGAGGGTTAACACTGAAGCTTTCTTT. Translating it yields CASRRVNTEAFF.

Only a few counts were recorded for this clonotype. The CDR3 DNA is TGTGCCAGCACCCTCGCCGGACAGTCCTACGAGCAGTACTTC. Its protein product is CASTLAGQSYEQYF. This sequence joins TRBV16 and TRBJ2-7; D may be TRBD1 (6 bases). Germline V gene lookup returns CDR1 KGHSY and CDR2 FQNENV. The CDR3 runs to 14 residues. Trimming left V 7 bases short and J 1 base short, with 14 bases between.

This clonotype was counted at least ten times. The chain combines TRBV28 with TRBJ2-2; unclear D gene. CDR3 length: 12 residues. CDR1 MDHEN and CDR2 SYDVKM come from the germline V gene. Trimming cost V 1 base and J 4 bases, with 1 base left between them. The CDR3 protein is CASSLFTGELFF. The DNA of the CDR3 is TGTGCCAGCAGTTTATTCACCGGGGAGCTGTTTTTT. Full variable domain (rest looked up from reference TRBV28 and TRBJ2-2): DVKVTQSSRYLVKRTGEKVFLECVQDMDHENMFWYRQDPGLGLRLIYFSYDVKMKEKGDIPEGYSVSREKKERFSLILESASTNQTSMYLCASSLFTGELFFGEGSRLTVL.